Sequencing of this T cell receptor (beta chain) was carried out in a study of early T cells in non-severe SARS-CoV-2 infection. Study summary: Sequencing used unsorted whole-blood bulk RNA, so chains lack pairing.

The TCR library protocol attached unique molecular identifiers to the individual cDNA molecules. TCRdb ran MiXCR on the 5' RACE reads and lists one entry per CDR3 protein. The repertoire includes tens of thousands of distinct CDR3 sequences, 5% to 7% of them detected once, and 20% to 25% sits in the top ten. General observations from the study: Matches to VDJdb favored anti-spike CD8 responses and missed private and CD4 specificities.

Trimming left V 6 bases short and J 5 bases short, with 19 bases between. This CDR3 has 15 amino acids. CDR1 is LGHDT and CDR2 is YNNKEL in the germline V gene (reference sequence). This clonotype showed up many times. Its antigen is unknown. Sequencing was carried out using whole blood. The TCR originated in an adult who was a healthcare worker with PCR-confirmed SARS-CoV-2 infection or an uninfected control (not recorded which). V is TRBV3-1 and J is TRBJ2-5, with D perhaps matching TRBD2 (5 bases). CDR3 residues: CASSRRSSLAETQYF. The CDR3, as DNA: TGTGCCAGCAGTCGGAGATCCAGTTTAGCGGAGACCCAGTACTTC.